This TCR beta chain is drawn from a study of blood T cell repertoires in COVID-19 (dated by TCRdb to the early 2020s). Turning to the overall study: Samples from collaborators originated in the United States, Italy and Spain and spanned both the acute and convalescent phases of COVID-19. Samples were obtained from the ongoing ImmuneRACE study (first 160 participants) and from over a thousand subjects provided by 6 global collaborators. The repertoires were made available in a free public database intended to serve as a resource for research on the immune response to SARS-CoV-2. Where available, HLA class I and class II types were obtained from metadata supplied by the sample provider rather than from assay-based typing. The sample metadata nearly always contained a de-identified subject ID, COVID-19 status, age in years and sex. The dataset comprised deeply sampled blood TCRbeta repertoires from subjects exposed to, actively infected with, or recovered from COVID-19. The material from the prospective study consisted of cDNA or gDNA derived from T cells, B-cell-depleted T cells, or PBMCs.

General findings and caveats noted by the study authors: Clinical and demographic metadata were provided uncurated, with the amount varying by source and participant.

Collaborating institutions collected whole blood in K2EDTA tubes following their own protocols. For TCRbeta analysis, collaborators shipped samples as frozen whole blood, isolated PBMCs, or DNA extracted from either of those sample types. Remarks on this clone: This receptor's antigen is unknown. The sample holds no much larger clone one base away, and base qualities are not on file.

The immunoSEQ Assay, a bias-controlled multiplex PCR, was used to amplify TCRbeta CDR3 regions from genomic DNA. The original pipeline was this. Within the assay, amplification of reference gene primers was used to estimate how many nucleated cells each sample contained. Sequence reads were collapsed and filtered to measure the absolute abundance of every unique TCRbeta CDR3 rearrangement. For each sample, productive Simpson clonality was calculated by taking the square root of Simpson's diversity index across productive rearrangements. The clones in this table, taken by TCRdb from immuneACCESS, are in-frame only. Not every clone is retained; where verified, under half of the shortfall comes from an unresolved V gene, and the cause of the rest is unknown. Clone size and the V and J calls come from that table; the DNA yielded D and trimming. In all, the sample holds approximately 200,000 clones, and approximately 80% of those were seen once. Of the sample, 7.4% falls within the top ten clones.

Its CDR3 holds 13 amino acids, cysteine through phenylalanine. Kept here is only the CDR3 DNA, which spans 39 bases and is read in frame from base 1. V lost 10 bases and J lost 5 bases, and the count of bases not matched to a germline gene is 7. CDR1 SNHLY and CDR2 FYNNEI were looked up in the germline V gene. The origin of this receptor is a woman between 50 and 59 years old with acute or convalescent COVID-19. Sample: peripheral blood. The sequence joins TRBV2 to TRBJ1-4; TRBD1 lines up with 7 middle nucleotides. The DNA is TGTGCCACCCGGGACAGATTAAATGAAAAACTGTTTTTT. Its translation reads: CATRDRLNEKLFF.